These T cell receptor beta chains were read from a single sample in a study of Ad26.COV2.S vaccination and SARS-CoV-2 variants. Clones were read by immunoSEQ multiplex PCR, and TCRdb kept only the in-frame ones, dropping some. Here the sample spans 300,000 to 400,000 clones, around 84% being singletons. The sequenced sample was peripheral blood, obtained in a trial of Ad26.COV2.S vaccine versus placebo. Every receptor here comes from a person between 18 and 59 years old who received the Ad26.COV2.S COVID-19 vaccine or a placebo. Each CDR3 is given with its conserved first and last residue.

>TRBV27
CASSLGGTAKTQYF
>TRBV6-2/TRBV6-3
CASSYSPDRGIGYTF
>TRBV6-2/TRBV6-3
CASSYPQGDPGHPENIQYF
>TRBV29-1
CSVGWGREQYF
>TRBV3-1/TRBV3-2
CASSQDRPGPSASGNTIYF
>TRBV5-4
CASSLGDSADDEQYF
>TRBV4-3
CASSQGALVANTGELFF
>TRBV7-6
CASSARDRGDTEAFF
>TRBV5-1
CASSLQTSTDTQYF
>TRBV9
CASSVGTGGYTF
>TRBV9
CASSVAGAVNTGELFF
>TRBV15
CATSSHRGAYEQYF
>TRBV13
CASSSGGGLLGNTIYF
>TRBV6-2/TRBV6-3
CASRRGGNGGYTF
>TRBV18
CASSPYPVGTPRGSQHF
>TRBV19
CASSIGAPETQYF
>TRBV5-6
CASSFRTLVTF
>TRBV4-1
CASSPDQWGGGPDTQYF
>TRBV18
CASSFIIGTDSTDTQYF
>TRBV6-5
CASTRYTEAFF
>TRBV6-6
CASSNARSYEQYF
>TRBV21-1
CASSRRPGHRKGEQYF
>TRBV6-5
CASSYREASQPQHF
>TRBV2
CASSGTGTLSTF
>TRBV29-1
CSVGNRGGEQYF
>TRBV5-4
CASSPDRGSGGYTF
>TRBV6-4
CASSDSGSYNSPLHF
>TRBV24-1
CATSDSTGDYGYTF
>TRBV2
CASRSDEETQYF
>TRBV5-8
CASSSRTGPLFF
>TRBV12-2
CASRLVGTLYNQPQHF
>TRBV4-2
CASSRDNYGYTF
>TRBV5-1
CASNLGTVNTEAFF
>TRBV28
CASTSSNPGNIQYF
>TRBV7-2
CASSLYSSDNEQFF
>TRBV4-3
CASSQDRGTYNYGYTF
>TRBV4-1
CASSQDGPQTPDTQYF
>TRBV29-1
CSAKKGTGPNGNEQFF
>TRBV25-1
CATQIGAGNTIYF
>TRBV7-9
CASSPTANTEAFF
>TRBV2
CASRKLAGGPNEQFF
>TRBV13
CASSPPGLAGGSYEQYF
>TRBV7-9
CASSRTTGGTTGELFF
>TRBV3-1/TRBV3-2
CASSQVAGAAFF
>TRBV9
CASSPLTPRGTGELFF
>TRBV7-9
CASSFGDSTNTEAFF
>TRBV6-5
CASSKTPDRDQPQHF
>TRBV19
CASAYFGQDYGYTF
>TRBV5-6
CASSLFGVGTGRNQPQHF
>TRBV5-4
CATGGDTEAFF
>TRBV4-2
CASSQDVQGAGETQYF
>TRBV5-1
CASSFMGLAGGNNEQFF
>TRBV15
CATSRDEGRTGGLFRQPQHF
>TRBV6-1
CASSEARGIYGYTF
>TRBV25-1
CASSESGRSYGYTF
>TRBV27
CASRTGNTEAFF
>TRBV5-1
CASSLGVSSGAESTDTQYF